The source of this T cell receptor (beta chain) is a study of metastatic and nonmetastatic thyroid tumors. Study-wide background: Comparative analysis of repertoires was undertaken across blood and tumor or nodule tissue obtained from malignant and benign thyroid patients. Findings and limits, study-wide: For both blood and tumor, malignant thyroid tumors reportedly showed significantly higher TCR beta diversity than benign nodules did.

TCRdb re-called the PCR reads via MiXCR. The sample contains approximately 65,000 clones, approximately 4.1% of which appear only once. This clone has ten or more counts. The antigen is not known. The same CDR3 arises from other DNA sequences in this sample as well. CDR1 and CDR2 (germline): MNHNS, SASEGT. The ends were cut back, 6 bases at V and 1 base at J, with 15 bases in the middle. This CDR3 has 15 residues. Thyroid surgery took place with no prior treatment in any patient. This receptor was identified in a female donor with papillary thyroid cancer or a benign thyroid nodule (not recorded which). Some clones in this sample may be carry-over from other donors' samples. The specimen was blood. This chain links TRBV6-1 with TRBJ1-1; D gene unclear. In nucleotides, the CDR3 is TGTGCCAGCAGCCGACTCACGAGTGGGAACACTGAAGCTTTCTTT. Its translation: CASSRLTSGNTEAFF.